In its sample, the clone carrying this TCR beta chain was seen once. The CDR3 has 15 amino acids. V dropped 8 bases and J dropped 0; count of bases not matched to a gene: 5. CDR1 and CDR2 from the germline V gene are MDHEN and SYDVKM. The data derive from a study of identifying expanded T cells in peripheral blood. Produced via immunoSEQ multiplex PCR; TCRdb's table is partial and in-frame only. This table holds approximately 140,000 clones, around 88% found once. The rearrangement links TRBV28 to TRBJ1-5; TRBD1 matches 9 bases. Sequencing was performed on blood. This receptor was obtained from a person aged 18 to 70 in good health. CDR3 nucleotides: TGTGCCAGCTGGACAGGGGCGTATAGCAATCAGCCCCAGCATTTT. Protein product: CASWTGAYSNQPQHF.